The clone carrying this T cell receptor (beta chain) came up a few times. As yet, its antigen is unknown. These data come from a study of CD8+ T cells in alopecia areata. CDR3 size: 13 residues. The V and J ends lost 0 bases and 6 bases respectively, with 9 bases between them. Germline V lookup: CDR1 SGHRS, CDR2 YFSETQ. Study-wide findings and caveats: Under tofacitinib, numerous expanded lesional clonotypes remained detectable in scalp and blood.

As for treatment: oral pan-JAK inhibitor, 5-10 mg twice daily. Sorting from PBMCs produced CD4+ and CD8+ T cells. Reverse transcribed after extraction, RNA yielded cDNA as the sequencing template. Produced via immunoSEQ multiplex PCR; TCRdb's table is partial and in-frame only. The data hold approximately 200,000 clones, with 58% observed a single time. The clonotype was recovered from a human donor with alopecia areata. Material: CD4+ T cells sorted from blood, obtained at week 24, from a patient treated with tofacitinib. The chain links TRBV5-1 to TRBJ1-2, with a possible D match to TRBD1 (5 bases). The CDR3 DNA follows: TGCGCCAGCAGCTTGGATACAGGAGATGGCTACACCTTC. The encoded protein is CASSLDTGDGYTF.